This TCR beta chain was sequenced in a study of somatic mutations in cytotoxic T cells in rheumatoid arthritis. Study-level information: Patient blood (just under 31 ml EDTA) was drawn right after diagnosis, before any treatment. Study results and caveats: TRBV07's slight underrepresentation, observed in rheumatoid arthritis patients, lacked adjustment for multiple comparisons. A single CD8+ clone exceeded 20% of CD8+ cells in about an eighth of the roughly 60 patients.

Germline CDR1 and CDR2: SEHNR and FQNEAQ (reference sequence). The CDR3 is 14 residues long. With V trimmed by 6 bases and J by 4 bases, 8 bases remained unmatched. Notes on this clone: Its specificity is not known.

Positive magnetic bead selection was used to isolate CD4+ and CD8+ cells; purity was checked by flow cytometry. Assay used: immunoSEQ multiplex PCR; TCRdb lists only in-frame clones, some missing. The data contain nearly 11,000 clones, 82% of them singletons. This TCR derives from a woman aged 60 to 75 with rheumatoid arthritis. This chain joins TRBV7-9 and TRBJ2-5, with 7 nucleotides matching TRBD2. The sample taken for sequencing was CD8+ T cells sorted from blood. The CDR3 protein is CASRRDYLVETQYF. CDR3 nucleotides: TGTGCCAGCAGAAGGGACTACCTGGTAGAGACCCAGTACTTC.